This T cell receptor (beta chain) was captured in a study of T cell repertoires in cytomegalovirus infection. Via MiXCR, TCRdb re-called the reads, giving one row per CDR3 protein. This table has around 260,000 distinct CDR3 sequences, roughly 10% appearing once. This CDR3 spans 16 amino acids. After removal of 3 bases from V and 2 bases from J, the junction contained 6 bases not matched to a gene. CDR1 KGHDR and CDR2 SFDVKD come from the germline V gene. The table lists this clonotype with a few counts. The J gene is TRBJ1-5, the V gene TRBV24-1; 7 bases map to TRBD1. The sample comprised PBMCs. The sequence came from a human donor in good health (CMV status not recorded). Some clones in this sample may be carry-over from other donors' samples. Here the CDR3 reads CATSDKGRGGNQPQHF. CDR3 DNA: TGTGCCACCAGTGATAAGGGCAGGGGGGGCAATCAGCCCCAGCATTTT.